The clone carrying this T cell receptor (beta chain) came up a few times. Antigen specificity is unknown. These data belong to a study of OX40 agonist ivuxolimab in advanced cancers. Findings and limits, study-wide: Among the lowest peripheral clonal expansion occurred in 0.1-3.0 mg/kg partial responders. Low normalized T-cell clonal expansion was additionally recorded for some nonresponders. The study observed clonal expansion of CD4+ and CD8+ blood T cells by week 6 at 0.1 to 3.0 mg/kg. Expanded clones were, on average, more numerous among CD8+ T cells than CD4+.

CDR3 length equals 14 residues. CDR1 and CDR2 from the germline V gene are SGHRS and YFSETQ. V lost 0 bases, J lost 8 bases, and 5 bases stayed unmatched. TCRdb's table, derived via immunoSEQ multiplex PCR, lists solely in-frame clones and lacks some. This sample has fewer than 70,000 clones; 77% occur once, and the top ten carry approximately 6%. The source of this sequence is an adult with an advanced solid tumor such as melanoma, head and neck, liver or kidney cancer. V gene TRBV5-1 combines with J gene TRBJ1-1; 9 bases match TRBD1. This sample comprised CD4+ or CD8+ T cells sorted from blood, obtained in a trial of the OX40 agonist ivuxolimab. The CDR3 loop is CASSLGGQGAEAFF. The CDR3 nucleotides are TGCGCCAGCAGCTTGGGGGGACAGGGAGCCGAAGCTTTCTTT.